What follows is one T cell receptor beta chain and its context. Its target is unknown. The sample belongs to a study of regulatory T cells. Overall study findings and caveats: Patient repertoires had restricted TRB V-J pairs and skewed V and J usage, most in Tregs. In CD3G-deficient patients, conventional CD4+ T cells were enriched for hydrophobic CDR3 residues at positions 6 and 7.

Primers: 52 TRBV forward and 13 TRBJ reverse. Data came from immunoSEQ multiplex PCR; TCRdb stores just in-frame clones and leaves some out. The sample yields 30,000 to 40,000 clones, about 91% seen once. The germline CDR1 and CDR2 sequences are SGHAT and FQNNGV. The CDR3 has 13 amino acids. The ends were cut back, 5 bases at V and 4 bases at J, with 12 bases in the middle. Specimen: conventional CD4+ T cells sorted from blood. The V and J genes are TRBV11-2 and TRBJ2-7; D gene unclear. The clonotype originates from a person between 18 and 35 years old with CD3G deficiency. In DNA form, the CDR3 reads TGTGCCAGCAGCGTTAGGGTTGAGTACGAGCAGTACTTC. It encodes CASSVRVEYEQYF.